These 20 T cell receptor beta chains share one sample of origin, sequenced in a study of blood T cell repertoires in COVID-19. The protocol was immunoSEQ multiplex PCR, while the TCRdb copy is restricted to in-frame clones and leaves out a portion. Of about 78,000 clones in the sample, more than 60% are singletons; the top ten hold about 10%. Input material: peripheral blood. The receptor source for this set is a human donor in a cohort sampled during active COVID-19.

The rearrangement joins TRBV5-1 to TRBJ2-7, with a tentative D call TRBD2 (6 bases). Per germline, CDR1 SGHRS and CDR2 YFSETQ. This CDR3 has 16 amino acids. V shed 0 bases and J shed 3 bases, with 16 bases lying between them. CDR3 coding DNA: TGCGCCAGCAGCTTGGCGGTCGGGAGCGATCTCTACGAGCAGTACTTC. Translating gives CASSLAVGSDLYEQYF.

The rearrangement joins TRBV7-3 to TRBJ1-6; D is unresolved. The CDR3 has 14 amino acids. Trimming left V 4 bases short and J 7 bases short, with 11 bases between. Germline CDR1 reads SGHTA; CDR2 reads FQGTGA. CDR3 nucleotides: TGTGCCAGCAGCTCGTCTGGAGGGAATTCACCCCTCCACTTT. It specifies CASSSSGGNSPLHF.

The chain recombines TRBV11-2 with TRBJ2-7; weak D call: TRBD2 (5 bases). V was trimmed by 5 bases and J by 1 base, leaving 15 bases between them. CDR1 and CDR2 from the germline V gene are SGHAT and FQNNGV. The CDR3 extends over 15 amino acids. The CDR3 reads CASSEIPGMSYEQYF. CDR3 in DNA: TGTGCCAGCAGCGAAATTCCCGGGATGTCCTACGAGCAGTACTTC.

J is TRBJ1-3 and V is TRBV30, with D possibly being TRBD1 (6 bases). CDR3 length: 14 residues. Germline-derived CDR1 and CDR2 are GTSNPN and SVGIG (reference sequence). Trimming shortened V by 2 bases and J by 0 bases, and 8 bases separated the two germline ends. CDR3: CAWSTGLSGNTIYF. The CDR3 bases are TGTGCCTGGAGTACAGGGCTCTCTGGAAACACCATATATTTT.

The rearrangement joins TRBV5-1 to TRBJ1-6; 11 nucleotides align to TRBD1. The CDR3 is 16 amino acids. The V segment lost 0 bases and the J segment 10 bases; nucleotides outside the gene matches: 6. CDR1 and CDR2 from the germline V gene are SGHRS and YFSETQ. The CDR3 sequence is CASSLAGGQGDSPLHF. CDR3 in DNA: TGCGCCAGCAGCTTGGCGGGGGGACAGGGGGACTCACCCCTCCACTTT.

V usage is TRBV29-1 and J usage is TRBJ1-1, with 10 bases aligning to TRBD1. The CDR3 sequence is 16 residues long. Looked up from germline, CDR1 is SQVTM and CDR2 is ANQGSEA. V shed 7 bases, J shed 2 bases, and the junction held 13 bases outside the gene matches. The CDR3 protein is CSATGGEGGKNTEAFF. The CDR3 DNA follows: TGCAGCGCGACAGGGGGCGAAGGGGGAAAAAACACTGAAGCTTTCTTT.

This clone turned up a few times. The chain couples TRBV11-3 to TRBJ2-3; TRBD1 is a possible D gene (6 bases). This CDR3 spans 13 amino acids. Germline values: CDR1 SGHNT, CDR2 YENEEA. V lost 5 bases, J lost 3 bases, and 9 bases lay in between. The CDR3 reads CASSPQGTDTQYF. CDR3 DNA: TGTGCCAGCAGCCCGCAGGGGACAGATACGCAGTATTTT.

The V call is TRBV21-1, the J call TRBJ2-7; the table's TRBD1 call for D was not verified on the DNA. TRBV21-1 is listed as a pseudogene. The CDR3 runs 14 residues. CDR3 sequence: CASSKRGDRREQYF. CDR3 DNA: TGTGCCAGCAGCAAACGGGGAGACAGGCGCGAGCAGTACTTC.

The CDR3 protein is CASSARQWVGQPQHF. CDR3 sequence (DNA): TGTGCCAGCAGCGCCCGACAGTGGGTTGGGCAGCCCCAGCATTTT. This sequence joins TRBV7-8 and TRBJ1-5; possibly TRBD1 for D (5 bases). V lost 5 bases to trimming and J lost 7 bases, with 18 bases between them. Per germline, CDR1 SGHVS and CDR2 FQNEAQ. The CDR3 contains 15 residues.

This chain joins TRBV29-1 and TRBJ2-1; TRBD2 aligns across 8 bases. The V and J ends lost 3 bases and 9 bases, in that order; junction bases with no gene match: 7. There are 13 residues in the CDR3. Germline loops: CDR1 SQVTM, CDR2 ANQGSEA. The CDR3 coding sequence is TGCAGCGTTGAGGCGGGGGGCCGTTTTGAGCAGTTCTTC. Its protein product is CSVEAGGRFEQFF.

The chain is built from TRBV4-1 and TRBJ2-1; 12 positions match TRBD2. CDR1 and CDR2 from the germline V gene are MGHRA and YSYEKL. The CDR3 sequence is 17 residues long. V shed 5 bases and J 4 bases; nucleotides not matched to a gene: 9. The CDR3: CASSSTSGGPRYNEQFF. Written as DNA, the CDR3 is TGCGCCAGCAGCTCCACTAGCGGGGGGCCCCGGTACAATGAGCAGTTCTTC.

This rearrangement joins TRBV30 to TRBJ1-4; tentatively, D is TRBD1 (6 bases). CDR3 length equals 14 residues. Germline CDR1 reads GTSNPN; CDR2 reads SVGIG (reference sequence). The V gene lost 0 bases and the J gene lost 5 bases, with 10 bases spanning the gap. CDR3 sequence: CAWSVGGGNEKLFF. In nucleotides, the CDR3 is TGTGCCTGGAGTGTAGGGGGGGGGAATGAAAAACTGTTTTTT.

This clone was seen at least ten times. The gene calls are TRBV10-3 and TRBJ1-1, with TRBD1 as a possible D gene (5 bases). This CDR3 contains 14 residues. The V end lost 5 bases, the J end lost 0 bases, and 10 bases lay between the germline ends. In germline, CDR1 is ENHRY, CDR2 SYGVKD. CDR3 region: CAISRQGLNTEAFF. CDR3 sequence (DNA): TGTGCCATCAGTAGGCAGGGCTTGAACACTGAAGCTTTCTTT.

V gene TRBV3-1 (or the pseudogene TRBV3-2) combines with J gene TRBJ2-7; 8 positions match TRBD1. The junction had 6 bases not matched to a gene; V was cut back by 5 bases and J by 0 bases. Per germline, CDR1 LGHDT and CDR2 YNNKEL (reference sequence). CDR3 size: 15 residues. For the CDR3, the DNA is TGTGCCAGCAGCGGACAGGGCGAAAGCTCCTACGAGCAGTACTTC. It is translated as CASSGQGESSYEQYF.

The chain employs TRBV11-3 and TRBJ2-3; 12 nucleotides line up with TRBD2. Germline V gene lookup returns CDR1 SGHNT and CDR2 YENEEA. CDR3 length: 16 amino acids. The junction had 5 bases not matched to a gene; V was cut back by 4 bases and J by 3 bases. The chain's CDR3 is CASSSTLAGGTDTQYF. The CDR3 DNA follows: TGTGCCAGCAGCTCTACGCTAGCGGGAGGGACAGATACGCAGTATTTT.

This clone was seen more than once but under ten times. This chain uses TRBV2 with TRBJ2-5; D uncertain. Trimming cost V 5 bases and J 1 base, with 8 bases left between them. The germline gives CDR1 SNHLY, CDR2 FYNNEI. The CDR3 contains 13 residues. Written as DNA, the CDR3 is TGTGCCAGCAGTCCCCCGTTCCAAGAGACCCAGTACTTC. Amino acid sequence: CASSPPFQETQYF.

This clone was found a few times. The rearrangement joins TRBV6-1 to TRBJ1-2; 9 bases agree with TRBD1. CDR1 MNHNS and CDR2 SASEGT come from the germline V gene. Unmatched junction bases numbered 9, after V lost 2 bases and J lost 8 bases. The CDR3 has 15 amino acids. CDR3 bases: TGTGCCAGCAGTGAACCAGGACAGGGGCCTCCCGGCTACACCTTC. Protein sequence: CASSEPGQGPPGYTF.

The chain is built from TRBV5-1 and TRBJ1-1; no definite D call. CDR3 length: 13 residues. V gave up 0 bases and J gave up 5 bases, with 8 bases separating them. Per the germline V gene, CDR1 is SGHRS and CDR2 is YFSETQ. The CDR3 loop is CASSLGGGTEAFF. The CDR3 DNA sequence: TGCGCCAGCAGCTTGGGGGGAGGGACTGAAGCTTTCTTT. Together with reference TRBV5-1 and TRBJ1-1, the CDR3 gives the full variable domain: KAGVTQTPRYLIKTRGQQVTLSCSPISGHRSVSWYQQTPGQGLQFLFEYFSETQRNKGNFPGRFSGRQFSNSRSEMNVSTLELGDSALYLCASSLGGGTEAFFGQGTRLTVV.

This clone has just a few counts. This sequence joins TRBV11-3 and TRBJ2-1, with TRBD2 identical over 11 bases. This CDR3 is 17 amino acids long. The germline V gene has CDR1 SGHNT and CDR2 YENEEA. V lost 5 bases and J lost 1; bases outside the gene matches: 7. The CDR3 loop reads CASSPLAGGFSYNEQFF. CDR3 coding DNA: TGTGCCAGCAGCCCTCTAGCGGGGGGCTTTTCCTACAATGAGCAGTTCTTC. Supplemented by reference TRBV11-3 and TRBJ2-1, the full variable domain reads EAGVVQSPRYKIIEKKQPVAFWCNPISGHNTLYWYLQNLGQGPELLIRYENEEAVDDSQLPKDRFSAERLKGVDSTLKIQPAELGDSAVYLCASSPLAGGFSYNEQFFGPGTRLTVL.

J is TRBJ2-4 and V is TRBV6-1, with a tentative D call TRBD2 (5 bases). The V gene's germline CDR1 is MNHNS and CDR2 SASEGT. The CDR3 covers 16 residues. Trimming took 3 bases from V and 0 from J, leaving 12 bases between them. The CDR3 region is CASSDGAAEAKNIQYF. As DNA, the CDR3 is TGTGCCAGCAGTGATGGAGCGGCCGAAGCCAAAAACATTCAGTACTTC.